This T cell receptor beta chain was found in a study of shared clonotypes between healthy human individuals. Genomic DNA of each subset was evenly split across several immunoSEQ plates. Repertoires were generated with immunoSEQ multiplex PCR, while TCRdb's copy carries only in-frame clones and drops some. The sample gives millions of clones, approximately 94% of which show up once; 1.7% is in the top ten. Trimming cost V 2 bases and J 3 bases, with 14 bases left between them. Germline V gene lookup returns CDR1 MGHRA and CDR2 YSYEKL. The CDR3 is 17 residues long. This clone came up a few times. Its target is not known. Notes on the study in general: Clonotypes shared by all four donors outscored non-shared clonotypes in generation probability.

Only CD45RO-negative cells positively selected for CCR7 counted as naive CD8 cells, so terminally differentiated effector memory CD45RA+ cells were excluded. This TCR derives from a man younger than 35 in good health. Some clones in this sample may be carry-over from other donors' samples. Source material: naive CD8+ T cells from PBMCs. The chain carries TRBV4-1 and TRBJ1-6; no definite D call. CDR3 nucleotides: TGCGCCAGCAGCCAACTTCCGCGGCTTAGCTATAATTCACCCCTCCACTTT. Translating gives CASSQLPRLSYNSPLHF.